This T cell receptor beta chain was recovered during a study of T-cell memory formation after mild COVID-19. This clonotype turned up a few times. TCRdb independently ran MiXCR on the 5' RACE reads; one entry per CDR3 protein. The sample lists approximately 410,000 distinct CDR3 sequences, 23% occurring once. This CDR3 region has 15 residues. The V and J ends lost 3 bases and 3 bases, in that order; junction bases with no gene match: 7. Per the germline V gene, CDR1 is SGHTA and CDR2 is FQGNSA. This chain joins TRBV7-2 and TRBJ1-1; 7 nucleotides agree with TRBD1. The clonotype originates from an adult woman who had mild COVID-19 (a few samples of this study predate the infection). Cell type and time point are not known. The sequenced sample consisted of PBMCs or a T cell subset sorted from them (not recorded which). The CDR3 sequence is CASSFADRRDTEAFF. CDR3 DNA: TGTGCCAGCAGCTTCGCGGACAGGCGCGACACTGAAGCTTTCTTT.